The next 3 T cell receptor beta chains were all read from a single sample in a study of Tregs in tolerant kidney transplant recipients. The repertoire was sequenced with immunoSEQ multiplex PCR; TCRdb's copy has only in-frame clones and lacks some. Among approximately 50,000 clones listed, over 80% were seen once. Related graft donors supplied nonmyeloablative bone marrow transplants, and mixed chimerism was transient. Specimen: CD8+ T cells from blood (PBMCs), collected 24 months after the transplant. The receptor source for this set is a human patient who received a combined kidney and bone marrow transplant. Some T cells may have originated in the graft donor.

The chain employs TRBV9 and TRBJ1-2, with a possible D match to TRBD1 (6 bases). Deletions cut 4 bases from V and 5 bases from J, with 15 bases between. Germline-derived CDR1 and CDR2 are SGDLS and YYNGEE. The CDR3 spans 14 residues. The CDR3 sequence: CASSPERGWYGYTF. In DNA, the CDR3 is TGTGCCAGCAGCCCCGAAAGGGGGTGGTATGGCTACACCTTC.

The V gene is TRBV4-1, the J gene TRBJ2-7; 10 bases align to TRBD1. The CDR3 consists of 16 residues. J lost 5 bases, V lost 1 base, and 8 bases had no gene match. CDR1 and CDR2 (germline): MGHRA, YSYEKL. The CDR3 loop reads CASSQGDRGLDNEQYF. The DNA for the CDR3 is TGCGCCAGCAGCCAAGGGGACAGGGGTTTGGATAACGAGCAGTACTTC.

Comments on this clone: The junction departs from germline at one end; a sequencing error may be responsible. This chain links TRBV13 with TRBJ2-3, with 13 bases identical to TRBD2. Germline CDR1 PRHDT, CDR2 FYEKMQ (reference sequence). The CDR3 totals 16 residues. CDR3 coding DNA: TGTGCCAGCAGCTCCCGGACTAGCGGGAGCAGAGATACGCAGTATTTT. This sequence encodes CASSSRTSGSRDTQYF.